One and the same sample provided the 30 T cell receptor beta chains below, sequenced in a study of blood T cell repertoires in COVID-19. Clones were read by immunoSEQ multiplex PCR, and TCRdb kept only the in-frame ones, dropping some. The sample consists of approximately 93,000 clones, 87% of them appearing once. The sample consisted of peripheral blood. These receptors were taken from a human donor in a cohort sampled during active COVID-19.

The chain joins TRBV18 to TRBJ1-4; TRBD1 might be the D (5 bases). Between the trimmed V and J ends, which lost 7 bases and 7 bases, there was a span of 19 bases. Per the germline V gene, CDR1 is KGHSH and CDR2 is LQKENI. CDR3 length equals 15 residues. The CDR3, as DNA: TGTGCCAGCTTAGAAAACAGAGACAGCTTTGAAAAACTGTTTTTT. Protein: CASLENRDSFEKLFF.

The V gene is TRBV27, the J gene TRBJ1-5, with unresolved D. This CDR3 region has 17 residues. V lost 6 bases, J lost 3 bases, and 21 bases lay in between. CDR1 and CDR2 (germline): MNHEY, SMNVEV (reference sequence). CDR3 region: CASSPLGPERLNQPQHF. In DNA form, the CDR3 reads TGTGCCAGCAGCCCCCTCGGCCCAGAGAGACTCAATCAGCCCCAGCATTTT.

The gene calls are TRBV29-1 and TRBJ1-5; D is undetermined. From germline, CDR1 is SQVTM and CDR2 ANQGSEA. This CDR3 has 13 amino acids. Trimming shortened V by 5 bases and J by 5 bases, and 13 bases separated the two germline ends. CDR3 nucleotides: TGCAGCGTTCAGGCGTCGAAGGATCAGCCCCAGCATTTT. Translation: CSVQASKDQPQHF.

The chain carries TRBV12-3 or TRBV12-4 and TRBJ2-1; 10 bases are a match to TRBD2. The J segment lost 7 bases and the V segment lost 6 bases, leaving 3 bases of the junction unmatched. There are 13 residues in the CDR3. CDR3 DNA: TGTGCCAGCAGCCTGACTAGCGGGAATGAGCAGTTCTTC. Protein: CASSLTSGNEQFF.

This chain connects TRBV4-1 to TRBJ1-1, with D perhaps TRBD1 (5 bases). Looked up from germline, CDR1 is MGHRA and CDR2 is YSYEKL. V lost 0 bases and J 7 bases, leaving 9 bases between the germline ends. This CDR3 has 13 residues. The CDR3 loop reads CASSQDQGGEAFF. In nucleotides, the CDR3 is TGCGCCAGCAGCCAAGATCAGGGCGGTGAAGCTTTCTTT.

The genes are TRBV6-4 and TRBJ1-5; 10 bases map to TRBD1. The germline V gene encodes CDR1 MRHNA and CDR2 SNTAGT. This CDR3 has 14 amino acids. After removal of 11 bases from V and 2 bases from J, the junction contained 6 bases not matched to a gene. In DNA, the CDR3 is TGTGCCCAAAGAGGGACAGGGGGCAATCAGCCCCAGCATTTT. Translation: CAQRGTGGNQPQHF.

The V gene is TRBV27, the J gene TRBJ1-5; no definite D call. Germline-derived CDR1 and CDR2 are MNHEY and SMNVEV (reference sequence). The CDR3 covers 12 residues. The ends were cut back, 4 bases at V and 4 bases at J, with 5 bases in the middle. This chain's CDR3 is CASSSQNQPQHF. The DNA for the CDR3 is TGTGCCAGCAGTTCCCAGAATCAGCCCCAGCATTTT.

The chain uses TRBV7-9 and TRBJ2-1; D gene uncertain. The CDR3 has 12 amino acids. V was shortened by 1 base and J by 9 bases, with 7 bases between the two germline ends. The germline gives CDR1 SEHNR, CDR2 FQNEAQ (reference sequence). This CDR3 reads CASSLVGFEQFF. The CDR3 bases are TGTGCCAGCAGCTTAGTGGGCTTTGAGCAGTTCTTC.

This clone was seen once. This rearrangement joins TRBV18 to TRBJ1-1; 7 bases are shared with TRBD1. The germline gives CDR1 KGHSH, CDR2 LQKENI. The CDR3 totals 15 residues. Trimming removed 1 base from V and 1 base from J; junction bases left unmatched: 3. The CDR3 loop reads CASSPQGAENTEAFF. DNA for the CDR3: TGTGCCAGCTCACCACAGGGGGCGGAGAACACTGAAGCTTTCTTT.

The chain links TRBV25-1 to TRBJ2-3; 14 bases align to TRBD2. Germline CDR1 MGHDK, CDR2 SYGVNS. The CDR3 totals 18 residues. J was trimmed by 1 base and V by 3 bases; bases with no gene match: 6. Here the CDR3 reads CASSDTMGLAGGTDTQYF. The CDR3 region has the DNA TGTGCCAGCAGTGACACAATGGGACTAGCGGGGGGCACAGATACGCAGTATTTT.

This clone was counted a single time. This chain connects TRBV28 to TRBJ1-4, with D possibly matching TRBD1 (5 bases). V was trimmed by 5 bases and J by 7 bases, leaving 14 bases between them. CDR1 MDHEN and CDR2 SYDVKM come from the germline V gene. This CDR3 has 14 residues. For the CDR3, the DNA is TGTGCCAGCAGTGACCCCATGGGGGGTGAAAAACTGTTTTTT. Protein: CASSDPMGGEKLFF.

This clone was seen only once. The chain carries TRBV2 and TRBJ2-3; D remains unclear. V was trimmed by 3 bases and J by 6 bases, leaving 10 bases between them. The V gene's germline CDR1 is SNHLY and CDR2 FYNNEI. The CDR3 totals 13 residues. This chain's CDR3 is CASSESGKDTQYF. The CDR3 nucleotides read TGTGCCAGCAGTGAGTCCGGTAAGGATACGCAGTATTTT.

This rearrangement joins TRBV18 to TRBJ2-7, with D hard to call. The germline V gene encodes CDR1 KGHSH and CDR2 LQKENI. The CDR3 totals 14 residues. The V end was cut by 7 bases, the J end by 0 bases, with 13 bases between. For the CDR3, the DNA is TGTGCCAGCTTAGTAGGCGGAAGCTCCTACGAGCAGTACTTC. This codes for CASLVGGSSYEQYF. The full variable domain, rest sourced from reference TRBV18 and TRBJ2-7, is NAGVMQNPRHLVRRRGQEARLRCSPMKGHSHVYWYRQLPEEGLKFMVYLQKENIIDESGMPKERFSAEFPKEGPSILRIQQVVRGDSAAYFCASLVGGSSYEQYFGPGTRLTVT.

The chain recombines TRBV27 with TRBJ1-2, with no clear D. The germline gives CDR1 MNHEY, CDR2 SMNVEV (reference sequence). V lost 5 bases and J lost 5, with 12 bases in between. The CDR3 runs 13 residues. In nucleotides, the CDR3 is TGTGCCAGCAGTCCCCCCGGAGGGTATGGCTACACCTTC. Translated, it gives CASSPPGGYGYTF.

Here the CDR3 DNA reads TGTGCCAGCAGTCTTAGGACACATGGCTACACCTTC. This codes for CASSLRTHGYTF. The rearrangement uses TRBV28 and TRBJ1-2, with D maybe TRBD1 (5 bases). With 5 bases removed from V and 6 bases from J, the gap between germline ends came to 10 bases. CDR3 length: 12 amino acids. The germline V gene has CDR1 MDHEN and CDR2 SYDVKM.

The chain links TRBV23-1 to TRBJ2-2; 8 bases line up with TRBD1. TRBV23-1 is known as an ORF, though its function is uncertain. J gave up 4 bases and V 5 bases, and 6 bases lay outside the gene matches. This CDR3 is 15 amino acids long. This chain's CDR3 is CASSYRGAVTGELFF. The CDR3 region has the DNA TGCGCCAGCAGTTACAGGGGGGCTGTCACCGGGGAGCTGTTTTTT.

This sequence joins TRBV27 and TRBJ2-1; tentative D call: TRBD1 (6 bases). The length of the CDR3 is 16 residues. Trimming removed 2 bases at V and 4 bases at J, with 15 bases between. CDR1 is MNHEY and CDR2 is SMNVEV in the germline V gene (reference sequence). The chain's CDR3 is CASSLAPRTDYNEQFF. As DNA, the CDR3 is TGTGCCAGCAGTTTAGCCCCTCGGACAGATTACAATGAGCAGTTCTTC.

The sample holds one count of this clone. This chain links TRBV5-1 with TRBJ2-3; the D is unclear. Trimming stripped 4 bases from V and 5 bases from J, with 11 bases between. The germline V gene has CDR1 SGHRS and CDR2 YFSETQ. This CDR3 has 13 amino acids. CDR3 amino acids: CASSPSTGDTQYF. As DNA, the CDR3 is TGCGCCAGCAGCCCATCTACGGGAGATACGCAGTATTTT.

This chain joins TRBV15 and TRBJ2-1; no clear D. Germline CDR1 is LNHNV and CDR2 is YYDKDF (reference sequence). The CDR3 runs 18 residues. V lost 0 bases, J lost 3 bases, and 18 bases lay in between. The DNA for the CDR3 is TGTGCCACCAGCAGAGAGAGGTTCCTTGATGGCCTCTACAATGAGCAGTTCTTC. This gives the protein CATSRERFLDGLYNEQFF.

This clone showed up just once. The chain has TRBV6-5 and TRBJ1-2; possible D gene TRBD1, 5 bases. Germline CDR1 reads MNHEY; CDR2 reads SVGAGI. With 7 bases removed from V and 4 bases from J, the gap between germline ends came to 16 bases. The CDR3 is 14 amino acids. Here the CDR3 reads CASTLRGKPYGYTF. In DNA form, the CDR3 reads TGTGCCAGCACCCTAAGGGGCAAACCCTATGGCTACACCTTC.

V usage is TRBV11-2 and J usage is TRBJ2-1; 13 bases line up with TRBD2. The CDR3 is made up of 18 amino acids. Germline trimming cut 6 bases from V and 7 bases from J; bases unmatched to any gene: 15. Germline CDR1 reads SGHAT; CDR2 reads FQNNGV. The CDR3, as DNA: TGTGCCAGCAGTTCCCCCCTCTGGACTAGCGGGAGAATAAATGAGCAGTTCTTC. It specifies CASSSPLWTSGRINEQFF.

The J gene is TRBJ2-1, the V gene TRBV6-5; the match to TRBD2 covers 7 bases. CDR1 is MNHEY and CDR2 is SVGAGI in the germline V gene. The CDR3 is 14 amino acids. V lost 7 bases, J lost 3 bases, and 6 bases stayed unmatched. Written as DNA, the CDR3 is TGTGCCAGCACTAGCGGTACTGACTACAATGAGCAGTTCTTC. It codes for CASTSGTDYNEQFF.

The chain has TRBV15 and TRBJ2-1; TRBD1 agrees at 8 bases. CDR1 LNHNV and CDR2 YYDKDF come from the germline V gene (reference sequence). V lost 0 bases, J lost 8 bases, and 6 bases stayed unmatched. The CDR3 runs to 15 residues. CDR3 sequence (DNA): TGTGCCACCAGCAGAGACAGGGGGCGGTCGGATGAGCAGTTCTTC. It translates to CATSRDRGRSDEQFF.

V usage is TRBV27 and J usage is TRBJ1-6; D unclear. This CDR3 comprises 16 residues. Looked up from germline, CDR1 is MNHEY and CDR2 is SMNVEV (reference sequence). V lost 5 bases, J lost 4 bases, and 15 bases lay in between. This CDR3 reads CASSPVQSLYNSPLHF. CDR3 DNA sequence: TGTGCCAGCAGTCCCGTTCAGTCGCTGTATAATTCACCCCTCCACTTT.

The chain is built from TRBV2 and TRBJ1-2; 9 nucleotides line up with TRBD1. Germline CDR1 and CDR2: SNHLY and FYNNEI. J gave up 3 bases and V 5 bases, and 16 bases lay outside the gene matches. The CDR3 is 18 amino acids. CDR3 sequence reads: CASSRGGTGFGLDYGYTF. DNA for the CDR3: TGTGCCAGCAGTCGGGGCGGGACAGGGTTCGGATTGGACTATGGCTACACCTTC.

This clone has only one observation. The chain has TRBV11-3 and TRBJ1-6; TRBD1 might be the D (6 bases). Per the germline V gene, CDR1 is SGHNT and CDR2 is YENEEA. The CDR3 contains 14 residues. Deletions cut 0 bases from V and 9 bases from J, with 9 bases between. CDR3 amino acids: CASSLEAGVSPLHF. The CDR3 DNA sequence: TGTGCCAGCAGCTTAGAGGCAGGGGTTTCACCCCTCCACTTT.

The chain uses TRBV5-8 and TRBJ2-2; a possible D gene is TRBD1 (5 bases). With 4 bases removed from V and 7 bases from J, the gap between germline ends came to 8 bases. The germline CDR1 and CDR2 sequences are SGHTS and YDEGEE. CDR3 length equals 12 residues. The CDR3 DNA reads TGTGCCAGCAGCCCAGGGTTCGGGGAGCTGTTTTTT. Its translation is CASSPGFGELFF.

A single count supports this clone. V usage is TRBV7-3 and J usage is TRBJ2-3, with 7 bases identical to TRBD1. The V and J ends lost 6 bases and 6 bases, in that order; junction bases with no gene match: 6. The CDR3 is 13 residues long. In germline, CDR1 is SGHTA, CDR2 FQGTGA. DNA of the CDR3: TGTGCCAGCAGAAGTGGGACAGCCGATACGCAGTATTTT. Protein sequence: CASRSGTADTQYF.

This clone was seen only a few times. The chain links TRBV4-1 to TRBJ2-5, with 7 bases identical to TRBD2. The CDR3 contains 14 residues. Germline values: CDR1 MGHRA, CDR2 YSYEKL. Unmatched junction bases numbered 3, after V lost 3 bases and J lost 2 bases. CDR3 sequence: CASSHGTTQETQYF. DNA for the CDR3: TGCGCCAGCAGCCATGGGACTACTCAAGAGACCCAGTACTTC.

The chain uses TRBV7-2 and TRBJ2-1, with TRBD1 matching 9 bases. Germline CDR1 is SGHTA and CDR2 is FQGNSA. V dropped 2 bases and J dropped 9; count of bases not matched to a gene: 11. The CDR3 extends over 16 amino acids. This CDR3 reads CASSLRGPGTGIEQFF. The CDR3, as DNA: TGTGCCAGCAGCTTAAGAGGGCCCGGGACAGGGATTGAGCAGTTCTTC.